This record covers a single T cell receptor beta chain. Repertoires were generated with immunoSEQ multiplex PCR, while TCRdb's copy carries only in-frame clones and drops some. The table lists around 300,000 clones, 80% to 90% of them singletons, with around 10% in the top ten. The entry originates in a study of blood T cell repertoires in COVID-19. Across the study: The United States, Italy and Spain supplied acute and convalescent COVID-19 samples. T cells, B-cell-depleted T cells, or PBMCs supplied cDNA or gDNA.

The CDR3 contains 15 residues. Germline V gives CDR1 GTSNPN, CDR2 SVGIG (reference sequence). V lost 0 bases to trimming and J lost 5 bases; unmatched junction nucleotides: 5. The gene calls are TRBV30 and TRBJ1-1, with TRBD1 matching over 11 bases. The sequence came from a woman in her 70s with acute or convalescent COVID-19. What was sequenced was peripheral blood. The CDR3 DNA is TGTGCCTGGAGTGTGGGACAGGGGGGAAGTACTGAAGCTTTCTTT. Amino acid sequence: CAWSVGQGGSTEAFF.